The sequence of this TCR beta chain was determined in a study of T cell repertoires in cytomegalovirus infection. On the study more broadly: TCR beta signatures that were public indicated CMV infection and matching HLA type.

One entry per CDR3 protein results from TCRdb running MiXCR on the reads. The sample comprises roughly 500,000 distinct CDR3 sequences, around 10% of which are singletons, and roughly a tenth rests with the top ten. This clonotype was recorded at least ten times. The sequence derives from a human donor in good health (CMV status not recorded). Some clones in this sample may be carry-over from other donors' samples. Sequenced material: PBMCs.

CDR3 in DNA: TGTGCCAGCACTAGCATTCTACCCCAGCCCCAGCATTTT. Translating gives CASTSILPQPQHF. The chain has TRBV6-1 and TRBJ1-5; D is unclear. The germline V and J ends were trimmed by 7 bases and 7 bases, with 14 bases remaining between them. CDR1 MNHNS and CDR2 SASEGT come from the germline V gene. The length of the CDR3 is 13 residues.